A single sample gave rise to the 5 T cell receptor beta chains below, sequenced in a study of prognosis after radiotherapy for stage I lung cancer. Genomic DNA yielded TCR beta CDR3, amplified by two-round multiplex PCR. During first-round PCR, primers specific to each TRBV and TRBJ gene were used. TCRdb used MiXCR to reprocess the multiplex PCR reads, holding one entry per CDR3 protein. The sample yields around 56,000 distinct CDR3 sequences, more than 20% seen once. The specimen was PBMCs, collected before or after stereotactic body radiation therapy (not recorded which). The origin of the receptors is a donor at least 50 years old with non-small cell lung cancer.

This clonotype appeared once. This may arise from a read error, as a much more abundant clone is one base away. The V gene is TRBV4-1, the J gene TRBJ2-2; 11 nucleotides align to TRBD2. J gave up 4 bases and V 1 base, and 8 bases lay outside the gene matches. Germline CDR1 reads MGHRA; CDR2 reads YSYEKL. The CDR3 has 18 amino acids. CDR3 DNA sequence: TGCGCCAGCAGCCAAGGAATAGCGGGGGGGCCCGGCACCGGGGAGCTGTTTTTT. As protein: CASSQGIAGGPGTGELFF.

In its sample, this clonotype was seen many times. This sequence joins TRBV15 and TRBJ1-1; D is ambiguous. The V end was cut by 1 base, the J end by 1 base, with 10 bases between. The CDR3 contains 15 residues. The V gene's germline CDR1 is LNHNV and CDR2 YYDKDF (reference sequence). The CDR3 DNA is TGTGCCACCAGCAGAGGTGGATCCACGAACACTGAAGCTTTCTTT. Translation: CATSRGGSTNTEAFF.

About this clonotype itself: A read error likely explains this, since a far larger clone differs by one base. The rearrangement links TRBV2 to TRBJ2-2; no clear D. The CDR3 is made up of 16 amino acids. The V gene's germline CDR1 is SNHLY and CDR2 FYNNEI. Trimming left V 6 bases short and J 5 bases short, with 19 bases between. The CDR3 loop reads CASSLVNGYQTGELFF. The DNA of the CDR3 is TGTGCCAGCAGCTTAGTGAATGGGTATCAAACCGGGGAGCTGTTTTTT.

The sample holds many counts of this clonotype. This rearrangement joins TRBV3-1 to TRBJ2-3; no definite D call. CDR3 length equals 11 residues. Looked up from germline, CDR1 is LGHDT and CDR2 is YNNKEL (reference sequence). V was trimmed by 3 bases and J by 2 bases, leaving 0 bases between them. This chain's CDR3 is CASSHTDTQYF. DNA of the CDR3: TGTGCCAGCAGCCACACAGATACGCAGTATTTT.

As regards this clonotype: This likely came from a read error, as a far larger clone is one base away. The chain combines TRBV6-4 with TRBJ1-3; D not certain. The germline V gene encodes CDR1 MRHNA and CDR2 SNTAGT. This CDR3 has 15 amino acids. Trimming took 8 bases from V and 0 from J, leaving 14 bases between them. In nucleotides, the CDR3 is TGTGCCAGCTTGACCGTTACTGCCTCTGGAAACACCATATATTTT. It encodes CASLTVTASGNTIYF.